This TCR beta chain was captured in a study of Graves' ophthalmopathy and Graves' hyperthyroidism. General observations from the study: The model predicted ophthalmopathy progression with more than 70% sensitivity and 72% to 85% specificity.

Trimming took 5 bases from V and 4 from J; bases not matched to a gene: 6. The CDR3 contains 14 residues. Germline loops: CDR1 LNHDA, CDR2 SQIVND (reference sequence). Many counts were recorded for this clonotype. No antigen is known for it. Transcripts of RNA were the source for amplifying TCR beta CDR3 regions. Following a first-round RT-PCR that used HTBI primers, a second-round multiplex PCR was carried out. MiXCR, run by TCRdb on the multiplex PCR reads, gives a single entry per CDR3 protein. This table has about 550,000 distinct CDR3 sequences, about 40% appearing once. Input material: peripheral blood or thyroid tissue (not recorded which). This receptor was identified in an adult man with Graves' hyperthyroidism. The chain recombines TRBV19 with TRBJ2-5; 8 bases are a match to TRBD1. CDR3 region: CASSGRQGPETQYF. As DNA, the CDR3 is TGTGCCAGTAGTGGCCGACAGGGGCCAGAGACCCAGTACTTC.